This T cell receptor beta chain derives from a study of T cell repertoires in cytomegalovirus infection. TCRdb called the reads again in MiXCR, with one record for every CDR3 protein. The repertoire holds around 100,000 distinct CDR3 sequences, with 15% to 20% as singletons. The CDR3 length is 19 residues. Unmatched junction bases numbered 16, after V lost 1 base and J lost 4 bases. Germline CDR1 reads LGHNA; CDR2 reads YNFKEQ. On this clonotype: The antigen is not known.

Whole-study results and caveats: In two of eight donors, the top clonotype was HLA-C-restricted CMV-specific.

This chain connects TRBV4-2 to TRBJ2-7; 10 bases agree with TRBD1. The sample consisted of PBMCs. The TCR originated in a human donor in good health (CMV status not recorded). Some clones in this sample may be carry-over from other donors' samples. CDR3 DNA sequence: TGTGCCAGCAGCCAAGGGCCCCCGACAGGGGGCGGATTTTTTTACGAGCAGTACTTC. Protein product: CASSQGPPTGGGFFYEQYF.